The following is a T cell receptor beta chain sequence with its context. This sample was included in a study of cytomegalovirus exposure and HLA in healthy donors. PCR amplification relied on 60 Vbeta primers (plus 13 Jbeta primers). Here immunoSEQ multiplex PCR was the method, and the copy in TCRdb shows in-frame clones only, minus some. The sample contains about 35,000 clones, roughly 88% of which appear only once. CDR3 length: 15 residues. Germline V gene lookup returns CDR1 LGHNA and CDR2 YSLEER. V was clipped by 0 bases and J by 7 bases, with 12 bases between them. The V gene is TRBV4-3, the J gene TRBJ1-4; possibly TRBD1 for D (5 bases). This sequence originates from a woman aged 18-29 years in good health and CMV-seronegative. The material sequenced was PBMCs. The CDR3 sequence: CASSQDRVDGEKLFF. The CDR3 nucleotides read TGCGCCAGCAGCCAAGACAGGGTGGACGGTGAAAAACTGTTTTTT.